The sequence of this TCR beta chain was determined in a study of blood T cells in healthy people across ages. Study conclusions and caveats: A strong correlation was seen between TCR beta diversity and naive T cell percentage.

As to this clonotype: Its matching antigen is unknown.

Sample-barcoded 5' priming and a J-beta primer mix drove a second PCR of 7 to 11 cycles. Each cDNA molecule was tagged by a template-switch adaptor that had 12 random nucleotides. TCRdb redid the calling of the 5' RACE reads with MiXCR, one entry per CDR3 protein. Here the sample spans around 520,000 distinct CDR3 sequences, about 25% being singletons. In germline, CDR1 is SGDLS, CDR2 YYNGEE. The CDR3 is 14 amino acids. V lost 3 bases to trimming and J lost 4 bases; unmatched junction nucleotides: 3. These data are also associated with another study on T cells of mothers and their children. From that second work: A second PCR was performed with the M1S primer. This primer added sample barcodes and 2-4 random nucleotides.

The sequence was collected from a boy aged 2 to 9 in good health. Sequencing was performed on blood. The V call is TRBV9, the J call TRBJ1-3; 8 bases line up with TRBD1. The CDR3 is CASSGGDRGNTIYF. CDR3 DNA sequence: TGTGCCAGCAGCGGCGGGGACAGGGGAAACACCATATATTTT.